These T cell receptor beta chains were read from a single sample in a study of a mutant IDH1 vaccine in newly diagnosed glioma. Measured with immunoSEQ multiplex PCR; TCRdb has only the in-frame clones, and not every one. The sample consists of roughly 99,000 clones, 85% to 90% of them appearing once. The source material was PBMCs, sampled from a glioma patient treated with radiotherapy, temozolomide or both. These receptors were obtained from a woman between 50 and 59 years old with glioma. CDR3s include the opening cysteine and the closing phenylalanine or tryptophan. A D gene is named only where the DNA matches it firmly. The size of a clone is reported for some rows only, either as once, few or many, or as a class for expanded clones.

v_call	j_call	d_call	clone_size	cdr3_aa	cdr3_nt
TRBV9	TRBJ2-7	TRBD2	NA	CASSVGEGAGGLYEQYF	TGTGCCAGCAGCGTAGGAGAGGGTGCGGGGGGCCTCTACGAGCAGTACTTC
TRBV10-3	TRBJ2-1	TRBD2	once	CAISPGLAANEQFF	TGTGCCATCAGCCCGGGACTAGCGGCCAATGAGCAGTTCTTC
TRBV9	TRBJ2-2	NA	NA	CASSVMVTGELFF	TGTGCCAGCAGCGTAATGGTTACCGGGGAGCTGTTTTTT
TRBV27	TRBJ1-1	NA	once	CASSSAGDTEAFF	TGTGCCAGCAGTTCGGCCGGTGACACTGAAGCTTTCTTT
TRBV9	TRBJ2-7	NA	once	CASSPPGGAGSYEQYF	TGTGCCAGCAGCCCACCAGGGGGGGCAGGCTCCTACGAGCAGTACTTC
TRBV6-6	TRBJ1-6	NA	NA	CASSPDRPGSGSPLHF	TGTGCCAGCAGTCCCGACAGACCAGGGTCGGGCTCACCCCTCCACTTT
TRBV5-1	TRBJ1-4	NA	NA	CASSDGQGSNEKLFF	TGCGCCAGCAGCGACGGGCAGGGGAGTAATGAAAAACTGTTTTTT
TRBV28	TRBJ1-1	TRBD1	medium-sized	CASGDRDRAFF	TGTGCCAGCGGGGACAGGGATCGAGCTTTCTTT
TRBV18	TRBJ2-7	NA	NA	CASSLYRAEQYF	TGTGCCAGCTCACTTTACAGGGCCGAGCAGTACTTC
TRBV6-6	TRBJ2-7	TRBD2	NA	CASIGLAGAHEQYF	TGTGCCAGCATTGGGTTAGCGGGAGCCCATGAGCAGTACTTC
TRBV4-1	TRBJ1-2	TRBD1	NA	CASSQDWQGTVYGYTF	TGCGCCAGCAGCCAAGATTGGCAGGGGACAGTCTATGGCTACACCTTC
TRBV5-1	TRBJ1-1	NA	NA	CASSLGGTRAYTEAFF	TGCGCCAGCAGCTTGGGTGGGACAAGGGCTTATACTGAAGCTTTCTTT
TRBV7-9	TRBJ2-7	TRBD1	NA	CASSPSGRQGANEQYF	TGTGCCAGCAGCCCCAGCGGGCGCCAGGGGGCGAACGAGCAGTACTTC
TRBV5-4	TRBJ2-1	NA	NA	CASIALGEQFF	TGTGCCAGCATCGCCCTGGGTGAGCAGTTCTTC
TRBV6-1	TRBJ1-1	TRBD1	NA	CASSPAPGTGEAFF	TGTGCCAGCAGTCCTGCCCCCGGGACAGGGGAAGCTTTCTTT
TRBV9	TRBJ2-2	TRBD1	NA	CASSEPSGQGRVTGELFF	TGTGCCAGCAGCGAACCCTCAGGACAGGGGCGGGTCACCGGGGAGCTGTTTTTT
TRBV5-4	TRBJ2-1	TRBD1	NA	CASSLKTGATGEQFF	TGTGCCAGCAGCTTGAAGACAGGGGCCACAGGTGAGCAGTTCTTC
TRBV7-3	TRBJ2-1	TRBD1	NA	CASNTGGPMNEQFF	TGTGCCAGCAACACAGGGGGCCCCATGAATGAGCAGTTCTTC
TRBV4-2	TRBJ2-3	NA	NA	CASSQNYGDTQYF	TGTGCCAGCAGCCAGAACTACGGCGATACGCAGTATTTT
TRBV9	TRBJ2-5	NA	NA	CASSGETQYF	TGTGCCAGCAGCGGAGAGACCCAGTACTTC
TRBV7-2	TRBJ2-7	NA	NA	CASRFKGGSYEQYF	TGTGCCAGCAGGTTTAAAGGGGGCTCCTACGAGCAGTACTTC
TRBV18	TRBJ1-5	TRBD1	NA	CASSPSGQGDQPQHF	TGTGCCAGCTCACCCTCGGGACAGGGGGATCAGCCCCAGCATTTT